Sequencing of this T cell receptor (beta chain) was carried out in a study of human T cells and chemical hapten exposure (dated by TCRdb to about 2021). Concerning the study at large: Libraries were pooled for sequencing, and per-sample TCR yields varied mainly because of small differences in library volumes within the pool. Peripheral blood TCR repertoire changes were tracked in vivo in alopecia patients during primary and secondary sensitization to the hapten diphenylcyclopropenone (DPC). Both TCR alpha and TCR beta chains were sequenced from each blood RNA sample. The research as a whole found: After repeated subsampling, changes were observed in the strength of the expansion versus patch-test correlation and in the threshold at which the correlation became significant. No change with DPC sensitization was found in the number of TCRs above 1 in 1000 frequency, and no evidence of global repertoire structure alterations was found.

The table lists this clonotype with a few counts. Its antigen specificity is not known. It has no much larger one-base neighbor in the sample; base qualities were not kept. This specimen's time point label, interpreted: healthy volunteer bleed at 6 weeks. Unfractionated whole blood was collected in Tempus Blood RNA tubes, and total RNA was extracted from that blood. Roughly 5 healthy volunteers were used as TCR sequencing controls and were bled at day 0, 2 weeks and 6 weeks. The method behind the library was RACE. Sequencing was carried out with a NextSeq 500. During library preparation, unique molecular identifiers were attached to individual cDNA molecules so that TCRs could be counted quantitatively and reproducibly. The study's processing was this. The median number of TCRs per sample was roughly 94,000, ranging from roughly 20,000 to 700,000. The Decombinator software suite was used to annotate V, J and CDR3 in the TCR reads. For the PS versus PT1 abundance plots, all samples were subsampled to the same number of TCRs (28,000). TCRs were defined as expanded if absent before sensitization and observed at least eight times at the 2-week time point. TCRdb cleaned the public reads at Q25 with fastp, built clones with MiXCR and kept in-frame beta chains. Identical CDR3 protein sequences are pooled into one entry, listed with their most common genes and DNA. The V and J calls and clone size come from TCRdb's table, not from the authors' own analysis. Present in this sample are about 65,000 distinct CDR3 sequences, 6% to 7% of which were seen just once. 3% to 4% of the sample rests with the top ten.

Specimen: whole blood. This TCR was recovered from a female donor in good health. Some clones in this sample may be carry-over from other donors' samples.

For the CDR3, the sequence is CASSTRPPGQRFYGYTF. The bases read TGTGCCAGCAGCACGAGACCACCGGGACAGCGATTCTATGGCTACACCTTC. The chain uses TRBV9 and TRBJ1-2; 7 bases in the junction line up with TRBD1. The CDR3 numbers 17 residues from cysteine through phenylalanine. Only the CDR3 DNA is retained, 51 bases long and in frame from the first base. Compared with germline, V lacks 4 bases and J lacks 4 bases; bases without a gene match: 16. For CDR1 and CDR2, the germline V gene lists SGDLS and YYNGEE.